These 11 T cell receptor beta chains came from one sample sequenced in a study of blood T cell repertoires in COVID-19. Clones were sequenced by immunoSEQ multiplex PCR, and TCRdb holds only the in-frame ones, with some missing. The sample carries a few hundred thousand clones, more than 75% recorded once. The sequenced material came from peripheral blood. Receptors originate from a man in his forties who had recovered from COVID-19.

The V and J genes are TRBV5-1 and TRBJ2-5; possibly TRBD1 for D (6 bases). CDR3 size: 13 residues. Trimming took 5 bases from V and 4 from J, leaving 12 bases between them. Germline V CDR1 and CDR2: SGHRS, YFSETQ. The CDR3 reads CASSPQGGETQYF. The CDR3, as DNA: TGCGCCAGCAGTCCACAGGGTGGAGAGACCCAGTACTTC. The whole variable domain, remainder taken from reference TRBV5-1 and TRBJ2-5, is KAGVTQTPRYLIKTRGQQVTLSCSPISGHRSVSWYQQTPGQGLQFLFEYFSETQRNKGNFPGRFSGRQFSNSRSEMNVSTLELGDSALYLCASSPQGGETQYFGPGTRLLVL.

V is TRBV2 and J is TRBJ2-5; 7 nucleotides align to TRBD2. Unmatched junction bases numbered 8, after V lost 4 bases and J lost 3 bases. Germline V CDR1 and CDR2: SNHLY, FYNNEI. The CDR3 contains 15 residues. The CDR3 reads CASSGVRLAEETQYF. Written as DNA, the CDR3 is TGTGCCAGCAGTGGGGTTAGACTAGCTGAAGAGACCCAGTACTTC.

The DNA of the CDR3 is TGTGCCAGCAGCTTGAGCGGGAGGGCCTCGGCTGGGGCCAACGTCCTGACTTTC. Protein: CASSLSGRASAGANVLTF. V usage is TRBV7-3 and J usage is TRBJ2-6; 10 bases line up with TRBD2. The CDR3 length is 18 residues. Germline CDR1 is SGHTA and CDR2 is FQGTGA. After removal of 3 bases from V and 2 bases from J, the junction contained 7 bases not matched to a gene.

The chain couples TRBV3-1 (or the pseudogene TRBV3-2) to TRBJ2-1, with 9 bases aligning to TRBD2. The CDR3 has 17 amino acids. V lost 0 bases to trimming and J lost 4 bases; unmatched junction nucleotides: 7. The V gene's germline CDR1 is LGHDT and CDR2 YNNKEL (reference sequence). The CDR3 DNA reads TGTGCCAGCAGCCAAGAGGCGAGCGGGGGGATTTACAATGAGCAGTTCTTC. Translation gives CASSQEASGGIYNEQFF.

This chain uses TRBV5-8 with TRBJ2-1, with D unclear. The V end lost 4 bases, the J end lost 0 bases, and 17 bases lay between the germline ends. CDR1 is SGHTS and CDR2 is YDEGEE in the germline V gene. The CDR3 is 17 residues long. CDR3 sequence: CASSPIWATSSYNEQFF. The CDR3 DNA is TGTGCCAGCAGCCCTATTTGGGCAACGAGCTCCTACAATGAGCAGTTCTTC.

V and J are TRBV7-2 and TRBJ1-2; tentatively, D is TRBD1 (5 bases). The germline V and J ends were trimmed by 3 bases and 6 bases, with 14 bases remaining between them. The CDR3 is 14 residues long. Germline CDR1 reads SGHTA; CDR2 reads FQGNSA. The CDR3 spells CASSFDRQNHGYTF. CDR3 sequence (DNA): TGTGCCAGCAGCTTCGACAGACAGAATCATGGCTACACCTTC. The full variable domain, in which reference TRBV7-2 and TRBJ1-2 provide the parts outside the CDR3, is GAGVSQSPSNKVTEKGKDVELRCDPISGHTALYWYRQSLGQGLEFLIYFQGNSAPDKSGLPSDRFSAERTGGSVSTLTIQRTQQEDSAVYLCASSFDRQNHGYTFGSGTRLTVV.

This clone has more than one count but fewer than ten. The V and J genes are TRBV5-6 and TRBJ1-1; D gene uncertain. The ends were cut back, 0 bases at V and 6 bases at J, with 6 bases in the middle. Germline values: CDR1 SGHDT, CDR2 YYEEEE. This CDR3 is built from 12 residues. The CDR3 nucleotides are TGTGCCAGCAGCTTGGTAGAGTCTGAAGCTTTCTTT. Translating gives CASSLVESEAFF.

The V call is TRBV19, the J call TRBJ1-2; 7 positions agree with TRBD1. The CDR3 is 14 amino acids. Germline CDR1 LNHDA, CDR2 SQIVND (reference sequence). V dropped 5 bases and J dropped 0; count of bases not matched to a gene: 3. DNA of the CDR3: TGTGCCAGTAGTGTCGGGACAGCTAACTATGGCTACACCTTC. Residues: CASSVGTANYGYTF.

The chain is built from TRBV7-6 and TRBJ2-5, with D perhaps TRBD1 (6 bases). The CDR3 sequence is 14 residues long. The germline V gene encodes CDR1 SGHVS and CDR2 FNYEAQ. V was cut by 5 bases and J by 0 bases, with 10 bases left in between. Written as DNA, the CDR3 is TGTGCCAGCAGCCTCGGACAGTACCAAGAGACCCAGTACTTC. It specifies CASSLGQYQETQYF. The complete variable domain, with remaining parts taken from reference TRBV7-6 and TRBJ2-5, reads GAGVSQSPRYKVTKRGQDVALRCDPISGHVSLYWYRQALGQGPEFLTYFNYEAQQDKSGLPNDRFSAERPEGSISTLTIQRTEQRDSAMYRCASSLGQYQETQYFGPGTRLLVL.

This clone occurred once. The chain employs TRBV19 and TRBJ1-4; tentatively, D is TRBD1 (6 bases). The CDR3 totals 15 residues. V was clipped by 1 base and J by 6 bases, with 12 bases between them. Germline V gene lookup returns CDR1 LNHDA and CDR2 SQIVND (reference sequence). The CDR3 loop is CASSIVADSYEKLFF. The CDR3 bases are TGTGCCAGTAGTATAGTCGCGGACAGCTATGAAAAACTGTTTTTT.

The table lists this clone with a few counts. The chain combines TRBV6-5 with TRBJ2-1; no clear D. V lost 6 bases and J 4 bases, leaving 13 bases between the germline ends. The CDR3 is made up of 14 amino acids. Germline CDR1 is MNHEY and CDR2 is SVGAGI. For the CDR3, the DNA is TGTGCCAGCAGCATATTCGTAACTTACAATGAGCAGTTCTTC. It yields the protein CASSIFVTYNEQFF.